This T cell receptor (beta chain) was captured in a study of T cells in Graves' hyperthyroidism and ophthalmopathy. When ophthalmopathy did not progress within 18 months, Graves' hyperthyroidism was considered stable. Exclusions: uncontrolled infection, other autoimmune disease, pregnancy, lactation. Findings of the study overall: A 13 V-J model separated ophthalmopathy from stable hyperthyroidism. Most clonotypes that expanded in the thyroid above 0.001 also showed up in blood.

Amplified TCR beta CDR3 regions came from RNA transcripts. HTBI primers were used for first-round RT-PCR of the TCR CDR3. TCRdb ran MiXCR on the multiplex PCR reads and lists one entry per CDR3 protein. Of roughly 710,000 distinct CDR3 sequences detected, 35% appear once; the ten largest clones hold around 30%. The CDR3 runs to 16 residues. In germline, CDR1 is SGHAT, CDR2 FQDESV (reference sequence). Turning to this clonotype: What it recognizes is unknown. Germline is not matched at one junction end, which may reflect a read error.

The chain has TRBV11-1 and TRBJ2-5; TRBD2 matches 8 bases. The sample was blood. This clonotype originated in a woman aged 40 to 50 with Graves' hyperthyroidism. CDR3 sequence reads: CASSQEERGYQEAQYF. The CDR3 DNA is TGTGCCAGCAGCCAAGAGGAGCGGGGGTACCAAGAGGCCCAGTACTTC.